This TCR beta chain was recorded in a study of blood T cell repertoires in COVID-19. Study summary: Donors in the United States, Italy and Spain gave samples during acute or convalescent COVID-19. PBMCs, B-cell-depleted T cells, or T cells provided the cDNA or gDNA that made up the material.

This clone was seen only a few times. Those who participated ranged in age from about 18 to 89 years and resided in 20 to 30 US areas. Cohorts were based on clinical histories the participants reported. TCRdb keeps only in-frame clones here, not all; method: immunoSEQ multiplex PCR. The data hold a few hundred thousand clones, with 80% observed a single time. CDR1 and CDR2 (germline): SEHNR, FQNEAQ (reference sequence). The V segment lost 1 base and the J segment 5 bases; nucleotides outside the gene matches: 2. This CDR3 has 15 amino acids. The sample was PBMCs or T cells enriched from blood (not recorded which). This clonotype originated in a young man with acute COVID-19. The genes are TRBV7-9 and TRBJ2-1; 10 bases line up with TRBD2. In DNA, the CDR3 is TGTGCCAGCAGCTTAGTTAGCGGGGGGAACAATGAGCAGTTCTTC. Translated: CASSLVSGGNNEQFF.